This TCR beta chain was recovered during a study of blood T cells in healthy people across ages (dated by TCRdb to about 2015). In the study overall: In model experiments, roughly one uniquely barcoded TCR beta cDNA molecule per two T cells was captured by template switching. The donors were split into four age groups: young (average about 15 years), middle-aged (39), aged (62) and long-lived (under 85). The study analyzed two additional independent replicas of 1 million unique cDNA reads from the same blood draw for two donors, one aged 18 to 30 and one aged 80 or older. To avoid experimental bias, donors of different ages were randomly spread across the sequencing lanes. Using deep sequencing normalized with unique cDNA molecular identifiers, the study measured how TCR beta repertoire diversity changes with age.

Relative to germline, V is 5 bases shorter and J is 4 bases shorter, with 9 bases between their ends. Looking up the germline V gene yields CDR1 MDHEN and CDR2 SYDVKM. The CDR3 has 13 amino acids, counting the end cysteine and phenylalanine. The CDR3 DNA has 39 bases and is translated from base 1. Broad study findings and their caveats: Because profiling used bulk unsorted PBMCs, naive and antigen-experienced compartments could not be compared conclusively. As age increased, observed TCR beta diversity per million T cells dropped in a roughly linear way, and a significant reduction was already evident by age 40. Because donor CMV infection status was unknown, age-related changes in expanded clonotypes were potentially confounded. Compared with the aged group, the long-lived group had more naive CD4+ T cells, fewer expanded clones and increased TCR diversity, a pattern suggesting age selection. A strong correlation was found between observed TCR beta diversity and the percentage of naive T cells measured by flow cytometry. Estimates of total diversity based on one million sequenced T cells were regarded as lower bounds and as underestimates.

The library relied on 5' RACE. The sequencer was an Illumina HiSeq 2500. The second PCR ran for about 6 to 12 cycles and used a J-beta primer mix along with a sample-barcoded 5' primer. Each TCR beta cDNA molecule received a unique molecular identifier from a template-switch 5' adaptor carrying 12 random nucleotides. At least 2.5 million CDR3-containing paired-end reads were obtained from each sample. First-strand cDNA was synthesized from all RNA with the Mint cDNA synthesis kit, primed by a TRBC-specific oligonucleotide. All cDNA was treated with uracil-DNA glycosylase and then went through a first 18-cycle PCR with the universal primers M1SS and BC2_uni_R. The original pipeline was this. For normalization, 1 million high-quality reads, each with a distinct molecular identifier, were randomly selected from each sample. Instead of being binned into consensus sequences, reads with shared molecular identifiers were discarded. MiTCR, set to a Q25 quality threshold and the strictest error-elimination algorithm, was used for CDR3 identification, clonotype clustering and error correction. A nonparametric unseen species model using Euler transformation provided a lower-bound estimate of total TCR beta diversity. TCRdb cleaned the public reads at Q25 with fastp, built clones with MiXCR and kept in-frame beta chains. Records with the same CDR3 protein are collapsed into one entry carrying the most frequent genes and DNA. Clone size and V and J calls follow TCRdb, not the original study. This sample lists about 1.4 million distinct CDR3 sequences; around 59% were detected once. The ten largest account for 5.5% to 8% of the sample.

Note on this clonotype: It has no known antigen specificity. Per-base qualities were not stored, and no clone one base away is much larger.

Donors were approximately 42 systemically healthy Caucasian individuals from Russia aged 6 to 90 years. Each donor gave 9.5 to 10 milliliters of peripheral blood, drawn into EDTA-treated Vacutainer tubes. PBMCs were isolated by Ficoll-Paque density-gradient centrifugation, with at least 6.5 million obtained per sample. Trizol reagent was used to extract total RNA from the PBMCs, yielding at least 5.5 micrograms per sample. For every donor, flow cytometry on a PBMC aliquot measured the percentage of naive CD45RAhigh/CD27high T cells. In this chain, TRBV28 is recombined with TRBJ1-5; no D gene call is confident. The sequenced material came from blood. This receptor was identified in a man younger than 35 in good health. The CDR3 is CASSLVRNQPQHF. Here is the DNA: TGTGCCAGCAGTCTGGTCCGGAATCAGCCCCAGCATTTT.